This T cell receptor beta chain was captured by sequencing in a study of lymphopenia after photon versus proton radiotherapy. A note on this clone: The target antigen is unknown.

General study results and limits: Oligoclonal CD8+ Temra expansion after nadir drove photon patients' diversity drop.

Some clones are missing from TCRdb's copy, which holds only in-frame ones; the method was immunoSEQ multiplex PCR. This sample has about 64,000 clones, with roughly 87% found just once. The CDR3 has 13 amino acids. Trimming left V 2 bases short and J 5 bases short, with 9 bases between. Looked up from germline, CDR1 is WNHNN and CDR2 is SYGVQD (reference sequence). The genes are TRBV10-1 and TRBJ2-5; possible D gene TRBD1, 6 bases. Sequenced here: peripheral blood, sampled from a patient treated with proton-based radiotherapy. The TCR originated in a man older than 75 with esophageal cancer. The CDR3 nucleotides are TGCGCCAGCAGTGAGACTCAGGGGGAGACCCAGTACTTC. This sequence encodes CASSETQGETQYF.